The sequence of this TCR beta chain was determined in a study of blood T cell repertoires in COVID-19. The CDR3 has 14 residues. Trimming removed 8 bases from V and 1 base from J; junction bases left unmatched: 4. Germline-derived CDR1 and CDR2 are LNHDA and SQIVND (reference sequence). Profiling relied on immunoSEQ multiplex PCR, and the TCRdb table lists in-frame clones only, not all of them. The table has roughly 240,000 clones, roughly four fifths seen once. J is TRBJ2-2 and V is TRBV19, with TRBD1 identical over 7 bases. The receptor was derived from a woman aged 70 to 79 with acute or convalescent COVID-19. Sample: peripheral blood. CDR3 coding DNA: TGTGCCAGTGTCAACAGGGGGAACACCGGGGAGCTGTTTTTT. It specifies CASVNRGNTGELFF.